This T cell receptor beta chain is drawn from a study of blood T cell repertoires in COVID-19. Per germline, CDR1 MNHEY and CDR2 SVGAGI. The length of the CDR3 is 15 residues. Between the trimmed V and J ends, which lost 6 bases and 0 bases, there was a span of 12 bases. Only in-frame clones appear in the TCRdb table, and some are missing; sequencing was by immunoSEQ multiplex PCR. This table has 350,000 to 400,000 clones, roughly 91% appearing once. The receptor comes from a woman between 18 and 29 years old who had recovered from COVID-19. This sequence joins TRBV6-5 and TRBJ1-3; D may be TRBD1 (6 bases). Sequencing used PBMCs or T cells enriched from blood (not recorded which). The CDR3 DNA reads TGTGCCAGCAGGCCTGGACAGAACTCTGGAAACACCATATATTTT. This translates into CASRPGQNSGNTIYF.